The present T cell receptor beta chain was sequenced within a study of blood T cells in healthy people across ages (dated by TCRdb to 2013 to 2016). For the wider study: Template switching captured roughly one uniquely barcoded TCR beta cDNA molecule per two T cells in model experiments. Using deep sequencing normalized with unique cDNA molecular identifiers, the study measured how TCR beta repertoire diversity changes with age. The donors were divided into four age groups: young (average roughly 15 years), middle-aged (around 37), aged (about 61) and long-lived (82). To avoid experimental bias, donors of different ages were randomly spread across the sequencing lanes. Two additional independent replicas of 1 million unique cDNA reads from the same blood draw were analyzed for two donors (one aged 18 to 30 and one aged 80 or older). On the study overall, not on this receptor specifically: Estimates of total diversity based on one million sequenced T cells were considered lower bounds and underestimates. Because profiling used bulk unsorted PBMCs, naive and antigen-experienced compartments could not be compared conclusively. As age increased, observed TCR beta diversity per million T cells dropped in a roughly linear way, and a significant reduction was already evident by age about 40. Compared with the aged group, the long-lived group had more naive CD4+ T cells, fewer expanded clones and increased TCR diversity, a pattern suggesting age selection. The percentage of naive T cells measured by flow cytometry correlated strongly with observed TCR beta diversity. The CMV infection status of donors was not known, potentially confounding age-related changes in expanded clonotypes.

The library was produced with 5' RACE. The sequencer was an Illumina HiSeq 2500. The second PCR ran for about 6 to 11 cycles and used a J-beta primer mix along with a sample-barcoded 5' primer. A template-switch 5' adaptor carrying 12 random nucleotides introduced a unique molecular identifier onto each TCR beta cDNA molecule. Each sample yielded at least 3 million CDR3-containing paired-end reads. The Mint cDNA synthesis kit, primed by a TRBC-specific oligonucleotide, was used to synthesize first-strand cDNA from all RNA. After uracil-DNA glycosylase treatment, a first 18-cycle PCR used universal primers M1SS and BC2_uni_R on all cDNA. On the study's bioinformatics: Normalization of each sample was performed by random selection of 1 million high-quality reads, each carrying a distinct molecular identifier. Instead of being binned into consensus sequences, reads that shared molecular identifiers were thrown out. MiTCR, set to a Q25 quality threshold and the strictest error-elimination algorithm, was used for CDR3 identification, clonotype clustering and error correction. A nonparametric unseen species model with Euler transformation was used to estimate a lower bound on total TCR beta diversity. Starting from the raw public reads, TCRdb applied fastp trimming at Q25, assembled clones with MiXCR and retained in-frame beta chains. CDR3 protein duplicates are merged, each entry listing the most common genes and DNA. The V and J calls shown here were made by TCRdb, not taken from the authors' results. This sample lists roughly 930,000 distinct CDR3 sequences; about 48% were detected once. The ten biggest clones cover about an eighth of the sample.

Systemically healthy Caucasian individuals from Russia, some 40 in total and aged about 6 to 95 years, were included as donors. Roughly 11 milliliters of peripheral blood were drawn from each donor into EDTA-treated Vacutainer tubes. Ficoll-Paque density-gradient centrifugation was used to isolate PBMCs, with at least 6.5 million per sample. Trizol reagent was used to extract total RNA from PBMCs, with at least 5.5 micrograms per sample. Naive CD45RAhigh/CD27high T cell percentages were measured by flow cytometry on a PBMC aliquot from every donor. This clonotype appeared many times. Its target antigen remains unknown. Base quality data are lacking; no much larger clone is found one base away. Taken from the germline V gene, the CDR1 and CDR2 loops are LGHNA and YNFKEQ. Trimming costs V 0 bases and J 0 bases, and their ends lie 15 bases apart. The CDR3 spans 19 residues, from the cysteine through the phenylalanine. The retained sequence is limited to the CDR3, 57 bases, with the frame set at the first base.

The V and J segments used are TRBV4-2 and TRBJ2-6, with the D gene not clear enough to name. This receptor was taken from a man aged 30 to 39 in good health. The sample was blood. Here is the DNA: TGTGCCAGCAGCCAAGATGGTCCCCAGCCATACTCTGGGGCCAACGTCCTGACTTTC. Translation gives CASSQDGPQPYSGANVLTF.